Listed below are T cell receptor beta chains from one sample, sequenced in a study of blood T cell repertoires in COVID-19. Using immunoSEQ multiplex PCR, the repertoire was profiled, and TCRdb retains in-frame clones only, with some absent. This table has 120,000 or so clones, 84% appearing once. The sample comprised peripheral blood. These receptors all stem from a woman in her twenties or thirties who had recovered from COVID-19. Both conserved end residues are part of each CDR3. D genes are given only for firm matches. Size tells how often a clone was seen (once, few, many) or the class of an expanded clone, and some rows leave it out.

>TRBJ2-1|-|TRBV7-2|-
TGTGCCAGCAGCCCCCGACGGGGCTCCTACAATGAGCAGTTCTTC
CASSPRRGSYNEQFF
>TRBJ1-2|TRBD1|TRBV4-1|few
TGCGCCAGCAGCCAAGGACAGGGGGTCGATGGCTACACCTTC
CASSQGQGVDGYTF
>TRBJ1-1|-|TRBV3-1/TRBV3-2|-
TGTGCCAGCAGCCAAGTCAGGACTGGAGGAGACACTGAAGCTTTCTTT
CASSQVRTGGDTEAFF
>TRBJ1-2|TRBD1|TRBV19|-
TGTGCCAGTACACAGGGGGCAGGGAACTATGGCTACACCTTC
CASTQGAGNYGYTF
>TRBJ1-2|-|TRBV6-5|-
TGTGCCAGCAGTTCCAAAGTAGACACGCCACACACCTTC
CASSSKVDTPHTF
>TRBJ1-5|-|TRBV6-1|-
TGTGCCAGCAGTGCTACGGACATAGGTAGCAATCAGCCCCAGCATTTT
CASSATDIGSNQPQHF
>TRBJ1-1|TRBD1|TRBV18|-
TGTGCCAGCTCAGGACAGGGCAGGAACACTGAAGCTTTCTTT
CASSGQGRNTEAFF
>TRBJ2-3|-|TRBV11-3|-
TGTGCCAGCAGCTTAGTATTCGGAGGACCCACAGATACGCAGTATTTT
CASSLVFGGPTDTQYF
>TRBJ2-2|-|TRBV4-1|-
TGCGCCAGCAGCCAGGTCGGGTTCGGGGAGCTGTTTTTT
CASSQVGFGELFF
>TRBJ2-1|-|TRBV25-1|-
TGTGCCAGCATGGGGAGAAGCCAGTTCTTC
CASMGRSQFF
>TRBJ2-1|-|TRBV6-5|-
TGTGCCAGCAGACCGCGCCCAGGCTCTTACAATGAGCAGTTCTTC
CASRPRPGSYNEQFF
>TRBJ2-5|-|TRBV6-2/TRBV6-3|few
TGTGCCAGCAGTTACTCGGGGGCCAAGCGGGGCCTGAGTGAGACCCAGTACTTC
CASSYSGAKRGLSETQYF
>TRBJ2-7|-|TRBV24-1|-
TGTGCCACCACCCCGGGACATCACGAGCAGTACTTC
CATTPGHHEQYF
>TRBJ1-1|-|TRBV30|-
TGTGCCTGGAAACAGAACACTGAAGCTTTCTTT
CAWKQNTEAFF
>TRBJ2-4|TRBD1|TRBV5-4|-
TGTGCCAGCAGCTTGGGGGGACAGGTGGTAGCCAAAAACATTCAGTACTTC
CASSLGGQVVAKNIQYF
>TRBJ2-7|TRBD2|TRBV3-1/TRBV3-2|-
TGTGCCAGCAGCCCTGGTCTAGCGGGACCCTACGAGCAGTACTTC
CASSPGLAGPYEQYF
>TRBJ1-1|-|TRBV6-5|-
TGTGCCAGCAGTTATTCGGGACTCCAGAACACTGAAGCTTTCTTT
CASSYSGLQNTEAFF
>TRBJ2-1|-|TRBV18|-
TGTGCCAGCTCACTCACCGGCCTTGGCGGTTACAATGAGCAGTTCTTC
CASSLTGLGGYNEQFF
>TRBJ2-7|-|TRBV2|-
TGTGCCAGCAGTGAAGCAGGCGGGGCTTTCGAGGAAATGATATCCTACGAGCAGTACTTC
CASSEAGGAFEEMISYEQYF
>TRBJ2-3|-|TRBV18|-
TGTGCCAGCTCACCCGCAGGAGGGAGTAGCACAGATACGCAGTATTTT
CASSPAGGSSTDTQYF
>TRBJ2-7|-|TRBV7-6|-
TGTGCCAGCAGCTTAGCGACAGGTCCCTCCTACGAGCAGTACTTC
CASSLATGPSYEQYF
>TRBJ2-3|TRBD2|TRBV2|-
TGTGCCAAGAGTGGGGCTAGCGGTAGCACAGATACGCAGTATTTT
CAKSGASGSTDTQYF
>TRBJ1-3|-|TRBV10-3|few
TGTGCCATCGGAGCGAGGGACTCCGGCTCTGGAAACACCATATATTTT
CAIGARDSGSGNTIYF
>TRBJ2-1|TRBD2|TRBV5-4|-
TGTGCCAGCAGCGAGGGACTAGCGGTAGGCTACAATGAGCAGTTCTTC
CASSEGLAVGYNEQFF
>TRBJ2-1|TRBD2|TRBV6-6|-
TGTGCCAGCACCCCAACTAGCGGGGGGCCCAATGAGCAGTTCTTC
CASTPTSGGPNEQFF
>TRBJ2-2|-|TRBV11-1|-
TGTGCCAGCAGCTTCGACAACGCGAACACCGGGGAGCTGTTTTTT
CASSFDNANTGELFF
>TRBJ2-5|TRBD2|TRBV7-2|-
TGTGCCAGCAGAAAAGGACTAGCGGGGGGGGTTCAAGAGACCCAGTACTTC
CASRKGLAGGVQETQYF
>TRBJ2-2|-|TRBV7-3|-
TGTGCCAGCAGCCGATCCCGGGACACCACCGGGGAGCTGTTTTTT
CASSRSRDTTGELFF
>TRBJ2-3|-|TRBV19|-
TGTGCCACCGGACTTTCCACAGATACGCAGTATTTT
CATGLSTDTQYF
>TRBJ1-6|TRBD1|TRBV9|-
TGTGCCAGCAGTCTACAGGGGTGGGTGGATAATTCACCCCTCCACTTT
CASSLQGWVDNSPLHF
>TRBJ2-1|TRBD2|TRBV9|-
TGTGCCAGCAGCCCGCCTAGCGGGGGGTCCTACAATGAGCAGTTCTTC
CASSPPSGGSYNEQFF
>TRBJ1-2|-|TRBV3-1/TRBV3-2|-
TGTGCCAGCAGCCCCCATGAGGGACTCTATGGCTACACCTTC
CASSPHEGLYGYTF
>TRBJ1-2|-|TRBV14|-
TGTGCCAGCAGCCAACAAGTGGGGGGGACATATGGCTACACCTTC
CASSQQVGGTYGYTF
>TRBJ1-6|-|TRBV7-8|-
TGTGCCAGCAGCTTGGGCCCTGGAGGATCACCCCTCCACTTT
CASSLGPGGSPLHF
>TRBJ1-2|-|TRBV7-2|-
TGTGCCAGCAGCTTAGACAGTGCTTCGACGGGCTACACCTTC
CASSLDSASTGYTF
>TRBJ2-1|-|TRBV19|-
TGTGCCAGTAGTATAATAAGGGGCGGCTCCTACAATGAGCAGTTCTTC
CASSIIRGGSYNEQFF